The entry below gives a single TCR beta chain sequence along with its context. The antigen remains undetermined. Measured with immunoSEQ multiplex PCR; TCRdb has only the in-frame clones, and not every one. The sample includes fewer than 80,000 clones, approximately 94% of them seen just once. This specimen belongs to a study of T cell clonotyping in hematopoietic cell transplantation. The V gene lost 6 bases and the J gene lost 2 bases, with 13 bases spanning the gap. The CDR3 totals 15 residues. Germline V CDR1 and CDR2: MNHEY, SVGAGI. Overall study findings and caveats: Higher Inverse Simpson Index values in graft donor and pretransplant recipient predicted broader posttransplant TCR diversity. At the given depth, recipient repertoires were over 97% de novo clonotypes. Pathologically expanded recipient clonotypes increased progressively from day 30 to day 180 as diversity fell.

Sequenced: peripheral blood mononuclear cells. The receptor was derived from a man aged 50-60 years in good health. Some clones in this sample may be carry-over from other donors' samples. V usage is TRBV6-5 and J usage is TRBJ2-2, with D perhaps matching TRBD1 or TRBD2 (5 bases each). In DNA, the CDR3 is TGTGCCAGCAGCCCCGGGACGATTAACACCGGGGAGCTGTTTTTT. This sequence encodes CASSPGTINTGELFF.